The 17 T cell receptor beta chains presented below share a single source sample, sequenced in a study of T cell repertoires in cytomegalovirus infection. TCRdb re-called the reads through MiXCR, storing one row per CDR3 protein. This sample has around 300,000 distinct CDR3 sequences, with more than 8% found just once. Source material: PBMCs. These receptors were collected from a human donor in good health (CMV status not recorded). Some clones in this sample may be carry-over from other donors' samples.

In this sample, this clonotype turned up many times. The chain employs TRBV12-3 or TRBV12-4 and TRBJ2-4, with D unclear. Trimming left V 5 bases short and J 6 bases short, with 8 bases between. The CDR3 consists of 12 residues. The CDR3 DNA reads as TGTGCCAGCAGTCCACCAGGAAACATTCAGTACTTC. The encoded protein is CASSPPGNIQYF.

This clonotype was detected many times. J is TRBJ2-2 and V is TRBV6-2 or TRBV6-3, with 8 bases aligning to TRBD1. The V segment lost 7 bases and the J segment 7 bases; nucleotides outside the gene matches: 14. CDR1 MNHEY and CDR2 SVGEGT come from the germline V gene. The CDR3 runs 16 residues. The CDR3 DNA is TGTGCCAGCAATGACCGTACAGGGGGAAACCACGGGGAGCTGTTTTTT. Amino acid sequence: CASNDRTGGNHGELFF.

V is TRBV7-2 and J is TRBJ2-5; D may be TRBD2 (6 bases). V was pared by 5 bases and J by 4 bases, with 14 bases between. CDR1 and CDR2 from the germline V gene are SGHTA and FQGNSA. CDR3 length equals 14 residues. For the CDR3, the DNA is TGTGCCAGCAGCCGTGGACTATCCCCAGAGACCCAGTACTTC. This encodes CASSRGLSPETQYF.

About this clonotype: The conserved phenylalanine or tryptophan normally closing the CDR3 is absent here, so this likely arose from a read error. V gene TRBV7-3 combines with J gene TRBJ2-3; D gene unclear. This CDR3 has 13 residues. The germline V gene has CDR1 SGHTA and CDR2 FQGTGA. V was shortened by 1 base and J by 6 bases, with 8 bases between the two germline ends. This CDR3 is CASSLRAADTQYS. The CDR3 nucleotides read TGTGCCAGCAGCTTAAGGGCGGCGGATACGCAGTATTCT.

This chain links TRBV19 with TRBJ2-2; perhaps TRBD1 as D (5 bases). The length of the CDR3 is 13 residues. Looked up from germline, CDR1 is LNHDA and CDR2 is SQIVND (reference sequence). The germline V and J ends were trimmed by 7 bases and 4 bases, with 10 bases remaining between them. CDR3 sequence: CASTKTVTGELFF. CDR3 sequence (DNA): TGTGCCAGTACCAAGACAGTCACCGGGGAGCTGTTTTTT.

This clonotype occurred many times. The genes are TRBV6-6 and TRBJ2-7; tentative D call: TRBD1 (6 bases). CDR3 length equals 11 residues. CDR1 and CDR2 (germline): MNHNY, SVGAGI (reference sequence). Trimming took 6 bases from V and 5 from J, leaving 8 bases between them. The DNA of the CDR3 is TGTGCCAGCAGAGGGGGTGACGAGCAGTACTTC. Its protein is CASRGGDEQYF.

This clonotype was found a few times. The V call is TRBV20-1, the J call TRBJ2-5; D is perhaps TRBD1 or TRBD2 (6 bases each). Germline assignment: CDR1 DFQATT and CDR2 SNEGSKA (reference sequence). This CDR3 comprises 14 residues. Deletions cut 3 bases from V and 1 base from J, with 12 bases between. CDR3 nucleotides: TGCAGTGCTAGGGGGGGCCTAGGCCAAGAGACCCAGTACTTC. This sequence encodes CSARGGLGQETQYF.

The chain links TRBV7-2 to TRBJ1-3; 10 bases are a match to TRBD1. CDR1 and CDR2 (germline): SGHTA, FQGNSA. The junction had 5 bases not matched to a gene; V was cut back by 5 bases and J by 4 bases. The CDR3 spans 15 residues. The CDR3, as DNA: TGTGCCAGCAGCCAGGACAGGGGGAAGGGAAACACCATATATTTT. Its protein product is CASSQDRGKGNTIYF.

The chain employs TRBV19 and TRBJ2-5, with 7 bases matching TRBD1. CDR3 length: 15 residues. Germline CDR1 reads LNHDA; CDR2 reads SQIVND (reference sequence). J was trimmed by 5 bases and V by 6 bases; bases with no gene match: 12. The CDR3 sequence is CASSLTDRAHETQYF. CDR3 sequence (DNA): TGTGCCAGTAGCTTAACCGACAGGGCCCACGAGACCCAGTACTTC. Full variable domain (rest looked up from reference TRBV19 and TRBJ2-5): DGGITQSPKYLFRKEGQNVTLSCEQNLNHDAMYWYRQDPGQGLRLIYYSQIVNDFQKGDIAEGYSVSREKKESFPLTVTSAQKNPTAFYLCASSLTDRAHETQYFGPGTRLLVL.

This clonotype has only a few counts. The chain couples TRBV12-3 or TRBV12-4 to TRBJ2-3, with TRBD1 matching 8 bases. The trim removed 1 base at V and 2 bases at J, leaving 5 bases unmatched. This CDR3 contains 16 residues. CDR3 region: CASSLGTGLITDTQYF. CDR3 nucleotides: TGTGCCAGCAGTTTAGGGACAGGGTTGATCACAGATACGCAGTATTTT.

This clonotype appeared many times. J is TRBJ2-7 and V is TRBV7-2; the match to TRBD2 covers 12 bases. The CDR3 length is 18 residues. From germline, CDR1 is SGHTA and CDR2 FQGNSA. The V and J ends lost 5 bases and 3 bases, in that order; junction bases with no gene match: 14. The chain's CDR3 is CASSRRTSGVPFDYEQYF. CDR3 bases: TGTGCCAGCAGCCGCCGGACTAGCGGGGTACCTTTTGACTACGAGCAGTACTTC.

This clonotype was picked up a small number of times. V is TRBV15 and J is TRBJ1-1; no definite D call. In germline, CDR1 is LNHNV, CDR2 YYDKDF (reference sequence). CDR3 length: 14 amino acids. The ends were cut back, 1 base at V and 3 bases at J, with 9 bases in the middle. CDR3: CATSRAREDTEAFF. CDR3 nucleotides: TGTGCCACCAGCAGAGCGAGGGAGGACACTGAAGCTTTCTTT.

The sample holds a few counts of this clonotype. CDR3 nucleotide sequence: TGTGCCAGTTCATGGGGAGGTGGTACGCAGTATTTT. Residues: CASSWGGGTQYF. This chain uses TRBV11-3 with TRBJ2-3; D is possibly TRBD2 (6 bases). CDR3 length: 12 residues. CDR1 is SGHNT, CDR2 YENEEA, per germline. V lost 9 bases and J 8 bases, leaving 15 bases between the germline ends.

CDR3 sequence: CASSRGVATGELFF. The CDR3 coding sequence is TGCGCCAGCAGCCGAGGGGTTGCCACCGGGGAGCTGTTTTTT. The chain recombines TRBV4-1 with TRBJ2-2, with D perhaps TRBD1 or TRBD2 (5 bases each). Germline-derived CDR1 and CDR2 are MGHRA and YSYEKL. This CDR3 is built from 14 residues. V lost 4 bases to trimming and J lost 4 bases, with 10 bases between them.

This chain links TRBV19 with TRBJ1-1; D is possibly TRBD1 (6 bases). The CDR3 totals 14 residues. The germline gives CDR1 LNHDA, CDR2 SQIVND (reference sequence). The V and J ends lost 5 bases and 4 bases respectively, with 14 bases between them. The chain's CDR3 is CASSSSQGSTEAFF. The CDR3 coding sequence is TGTGCCAGTAGTTCGTCACAGGGAAGCACTGAAGCTTTCTTT. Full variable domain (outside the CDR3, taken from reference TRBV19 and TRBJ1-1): DGGITQSPKYLFRKEGQNVTLSCEQNLNHDAMYWYRQDPGQGLRLIYYSQIVNDFQKGDIAEGYSVSREKKESFPLTVTSAQKNPTAFYLCASSSSQGSTEAFFGQGTRLTVV.

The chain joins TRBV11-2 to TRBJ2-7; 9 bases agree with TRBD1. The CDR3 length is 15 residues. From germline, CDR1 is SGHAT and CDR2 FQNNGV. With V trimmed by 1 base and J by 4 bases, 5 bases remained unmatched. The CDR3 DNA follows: TGTGCCAGCAGCTTAGTTGGGACAGGGTTATACGAGCAGTACTTC. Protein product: CASSLVGTGLYEQYF.

The CDR3 loop reads CASSLGVVPTDTQYF. CDR3 coding DNA: TGTGCCAGCAGCTTAGGGGTGGTTCCCACAGATACGCAGTATTTT. This rearrangement joins TRBV11-2 to TRBJ2-3; D uncertain. V was shortened by 1 base and J by 2 bases, with 10 bases between the two germline ends. The CDR3 extends over 15 amino acids. The germline gives CDR1 SGHAT, CDR2 FQNNGV.